These T cell receptor beta chains were read from a single sample in a study of cytomegalovirus exposure and HLA in healthy donors. The method was immunoSEQ multiplex PCR; TCRdb's version includes in-frame clones alone and lacks a portion of them. The sample consists of over 50,000 clones, 70% to 85% of them appearing once. The sample taken for sequencing was PBMCs. Source of these receptors: a man between 35 and 55 years old in good health and CMV-seronegative. CDR3s include the opening cysteine and the closing phenylalanine or tryptophan. The D gene is left open where the match is weak. Rows may omit the clone size; those that give it use once, few, many or a size class.

d_gene,v_gene,abundance,j_gene,CDR3aa,CDR3nt
NA,TRBV11-3,once,TRBJ1-6,CASSLGSSYNSPLHF,TGTGCCAGCAGCTTAGGGAGCTCCTATAATTCACCCCTCCACTTT
NA,TRBV6-1,NA,TRBJ1-2,CASSSGPLNYGYTF,TGTGCCAGCAGTAGCGGGCCCCTCAACTATGGCTACACCTTC
NA,TRBV2,NA,TRBJ1-5,CASSVAGDYSNQPQHF,TGTGCCAGCAGTGTCGCAGGGGATTATAGCAATCAGCCCCAGCATTTT
NA,TRBV7-9,once,TRBJ1-6,CASGLEDYSSPLHF,TGTGCCAGCGGACTAGAGGATTATAGTTCACCCCTCCACTTT
NA,TRBV30,NA,TRBJ2-2,CAWSVIDSTGELFF,TGTGCCTGGAGTGTTATAGACAGCACCGGGGAGCTGTTTTTT
NA,TRBV27,NA,TRBJ2-3,CATRGGTSTDTQYF,TGTGCCACCAGAGGCGGAACTAGCACAGATACGCAGTATTTT
TRBD2,TRBV5-8,NA,TRBJ2-5,CASSYGLVGETQYF,TGTGCCAGCAGCTACGGACTAGTCGGCGAGACCCAGTACTTC
TRBD2,TRBV5-6,NA,TRBJ2-1,CASSDGRLRWGGNEQFF,TGTGCCAGCAGCGACGGAAGACTAAGATGGGGAGGGAATGAGCAGTTCTTC
TRBD2,TRBV7-6,NA,TRBJ2-3,CASSPHGAGGSDTQYF,TGTGCCAGCAGCCCCCACGGTGCGGGGGGGTCAGATACGCAGTATTTT
NA,TRBV11-3,NA,TRBJ2-7,CASSLYKGLQPYEQYF,TGTGCCAGCAGCTTATATAAGGGACTGCAACCCTACGAGCAGTACTTC
TRBD1,TRBV7-6,NA,TRBJ1-5,CASSSTGTNQPQHF,TGTGCCAGCAGCTCGACAGGGACGAATCAGCCCCAGCATTTT
NA,TRBV4-3,NA,TRBJ1-2,CASSQEMAGPNYGYTF,TGCGCCAGCAGCCAAGAAATGGCAGGGCCAAACTATGGCTACACCTTC
NA,TRBV7-7,NA,TRBJ2-7,CASSLGDKDYEQYF,TGTGCCAGCAGCTTAGGGGACAAGGACTACGAGCAGTACTTC
TRBD2,TRBV18,NA,TRBJ2-2,CASSPETSGTGELFF,TGTGCCAGCTCACCAGAGACTAGCGGGACCGGGGAGCTGTTTTTT
TRBD2,TRBV7-2,NA,TRBJ2-1,CASSLRGGQEQFF,TGTGCCAGCAGCTTACGCGGGGGGCAGGAGCAGTTCTTC
NA,TRBV19,NA,TRBJ2-5,CASSIGAVYQETQYF,TGTGCCAGTAGTATTGGGGCTGTGTACCAAGAGACCCAGTACTTC
NA,TRBV30,NA,TRBJ1-2,CAWSASYGYTF,TGTGCCTGGAGTGCCAGCTATGGCTACACCTTC
NA,TRBV11-3,NA,TRBJ2-5,CASSLATYQEIQYF,TGTGCCAGCAGCTTAGCAACTTACCAAGAGATCCAGTACTTC
NA,TRBV7-6,NA,TRBJ1-4,CASRLTGSPNEKLFF,TGTGCCAGCAGACTGACGGGTTCTCCTAATGAAAAACTGTTTTTT
NA,TRBV7-8,NA,TRBJ2-5,CASSPQGWGQETQYF,TGTGCCAGCAGCCCGCAGGGTTGGGGCCAAGAGACCCAGTACTTC
NA,TRBV6-1,NA,TRBJ1-3,CASSEPGSGNTIYF,TGTGCCAGCAGTGAACCGGGGTCTGGAAACACCATATATTTT
NA,TRBV2,few,TRBJ1-5,CASALGIKVGFLTQHF,TGTGCCAGCGCCCTCGGGATTAAGGTGGGGTTCTTGACCCAGCATTTT
NA,TRBV18,NA,TRBJ2-2,CASSRLSREGELFF,TGTGCCAGCTCACGACTATCTAGAGAAGGGGAGCTGTTTTTT
NA,TRBV4-2,once,TRBJ2-3,CASSQVTSSTDTQYF,TGTGCCAGCAGCCAAGTAACTTCTAGCACAGATACGCAGTATTTT
TRBD1,TRBV5-4,NA,TRBJ2-2,CASSLGQGYTGELFF,TGTGCCAGCAGCCTCGGACAGGGTTACACCGGGGAGCTGTTTTTT
TRBD2,TRBV7-9,NA,TRBJ2-2,CASSPPPSGGAGELFF,TGTGCCAGCAGCCCCCCCCCTAGCGGGGGGGCCGGGGAGCTGTTTTTT
NA,TRBV6-1,NA,TRBJ1-3,CASNFDTSSGNTIYF,TGTGCCAGCAACTTTGACACGAGCTCTGGAAACACCATATATTTT
NA,TRBV27,NA,TRBJ2-1,CASSQRVGEQFF,TGTGCCAGCAGCCAACGGGTCGGTGAGCAGTTCTTC
TRBD1,TRBV10-3,NA,TRBJ1-1,CAISGTGNTEAFF,TGTGCCATCAGTGGGACAGGGAACACTGAAGCTTTCTTT
NA,TRBV20-1,NA,TRBJ1-4,CSARTNEKLFF,TGCAGTGCCCGGACAAATGAAAAACTGTTTTTT
NA,TRBV29-1,NA,TRBJ2-7,CSVEVKRDEQYF,TGCAGCGTTGAAGTTAAGAGGGACGAGCAGTACTTC
TRBD1,TRBV7-6,NA,TRBJ1-5,CASSLGTALNQPQHF,TGTGCCAGCAGCTTGGGGACAGCTTTGAATCAGCCCCAGCATTTT
TRBD1,TRBV28,NA,TRBJ1-2,CASSGQGGDYGYTF,TGTGCCAGCAGTGGACAGGGGGGGGATTATGGCTACACCTTC
TRBD2,TRBV9,NA,TRBJ2-1,CASSAGLFSYNEQFF,TGTGCCAGCAGCGCGGGACTATTTTCCTACAATGAGCAGTTCTTC
NA,TRBV7-2,NA,TRBJ2-1,CASSSLGGEQFF,TGTGCCAGCAGCTCCCTAGGGGGTGAGCAGTTCTTC
NA,TRBV28,NA,TRBJ2-6,CASSYNGGQHIGANVLTF,TGTGCCAGCAGTTATAACGGGGGGCAGCATATTGGGGCCAACGTCCTGACTTTC
NA,TRBV6-1,once,TRBJ1-1,CASTVLDSMNTEAFF,TGTGCCAGCACGGTCTTGGACAGCATGAACACTGAAGCTTTCTTT
NA,TRBV6-1,NA,TRBJ1-3,CASSQVSGNTIYF,TGTGCCAGCAGTCAGGTCTCTGGAAACACCATATATTTT
NA,TRBV7-2,NA,TRBJ1-4,CASSPTRGALDEKLFF,TGTGCCAGCAGCCCAACCCGGGGGGCGCTCGATGAAAAACTGTTTTTT
NA,TRBV29-1,NA,TRBJ2-5,CSVVVRQETQYF,TGCAGCGTTGTTGTCAGACAAGAGACCCAGTACTTC
NA,TRBV4-3,NA,TRBJ1-4,CASSQQTDINEKLFF,TGCGCCAGCAGCCAACAGACGGACATTAATGAAAAACTGTTTTTT
NA,TRBV7-9,NA,TRBJ2-1,CASSLVVLTLIDHNEQFF,TGTGCCAGCAGCTTAGTGGTGTTGACTCTGATAGATCACAATGAGCAGTTCTTC
TRBD2,TRBV27,NA,TRBJ2-2,CASRPGLAVNTGELFF,TGTGCCAGCAGACCGGGACTAGCGGTGAACACCGGGGAGCTGTTTTTT